The 7 T cell receptor beta chains below come from one sample, sequenced in a study of cytomegalovirus exposure and HLA in healthy donors. PCR used 60 Vbeta primers and 13 Jbeta primers. Some clones are missing from TCRdb's copy, which holds only in-frame ones; the method was immunoSEQ multiplex PCR. The table has 150,000 to 170,000 clones, about 68% seen once. The specimen was PBMCs. The receptors here all came from a man younger than 35 in good health and CMV-seronegative.

On this clone itself: The same CDR3 can be traced to other DNA sequences in this sample. J is TRBJ2-7 and V is TRBV11-2; 9 bases line up with TRBD2. CDR3 length: 13 amino acids. V was clipped by 3 bases and J by 4 bases; unmatched bases: 1. Germline V CDR1 and CDR2: SGHAT, FQNNGV. The CDR3 spells CASSLGLAYEQYF. In DNA, the CDR3 is TGTGCCAGCAGCTTGGGACTAGCTTACGAGCAGTACTTC.

V gene TRBV7-2 combines with J gene TRBJ2-5, with 7 bases lining up with TRBD2. Germline values: CDR1 SGHTA, CDR2 FQGNSA. The CDR3 spans 16 residues. Trimming cost V 4 bases and J 4 bases; bases outside gene matches: 12. The CDR3 DNA is TGTGCCAGCAGCTCCCCGGGGGGAGTTCGGGTAGAGACCCAGTACTTC. It codes for CASSSPGGVRVETQYF.

J is TRBJ1-5 and V is TRBV7-2; 7 bases are a match to TRBD1. V trimming: 1 base; J trimming: 2 bases; junction bases outside the gene matches: 5. Germline V gives CDR1 SGHTA, CDR2 FQGNSA. The CDR3 spans 16 residues. CDR3 bases: TGTGCCAGCAGCTTAGGGGGACAGCTTGGCAATCAGCCCCAGCATTTT. It translates to CASSLGGQLGNQPQHF. Drawing the rest from reference TRBV7-2 and TRBJ1-5, the complete variable domain is GAGVSQSPSNKVTEKGKDVELRCDPISGHTALYWYRQSLGQGLEFLIYFQGNSAPDKSGLPSDRFSAERTGGSVSTLTIQRTQQEDSAVYLCASSLGGQLGNQPQHFGDGTRLSIL.

The rearrangement joins TRBV11-3 to TRBJ2-1, with D uncertain. This CDR3 spans 16 amino acids. Trimming took 5 bases from V and 0 from J, leaving 14 bases between them. CDR1 is SGHNT, CDR2 YENEEA, per germline. DNA of the CDR3: TGTGCCAGCAGCCGTGACTGGCGTTCCTCCTACAATGAGCAGTTCTTC. Protein product: CASSRDWRSSYNEQFF.

The rearrangement links TRBV7-8 to TRBJ1-1; D is unresolved. This CDR3 has 13 residues. CDR1 is SGHVS, CDR2 FQNEAQ, per germline. V was pared by 1 base and J by 4 bases, with 7 bases between. CDR3: CASSLGGGTEAFF. CDR3 DNA: TGTGCCAGCAGCTTAGGTGGCGGCACTGAAGCTTTCTTT.

The V gene is TRBV7-2, the J gene TRBJ2-1; TRBD1 aligns across 7 bases. J was trimmed by 2 bases and V by 11 bases; bases with no gene match: 6. The CDR3 extends over 13 amino acids. Germline CDR1 is SGHTA and CDR2 is FQGNSA. This CDR3 reads CAEGQGAYNEQFF. In nucleotides, the CDR3 is TGTGCCGAAGGTCAGGGGGCCTACAATGAGCAGTTCTTC.

The chain employs TRBV9 and TRBJ1-4; D remains ambiguous. Trimming pared 0 bases from V and 0 bases from J, leaving 9 bases between. The CDR3 length is 16 residues. Looked up from germline, CDR1 is SGDLS and CDR2 is YYNGEE. The DNA for the CDR3 is TGTGCCAGCAGCGTAGGAGGAACTACAACTAATGAAAAACTGTTTTTT. Amino acid sequence: CASSVGGTTTNEKLFF.